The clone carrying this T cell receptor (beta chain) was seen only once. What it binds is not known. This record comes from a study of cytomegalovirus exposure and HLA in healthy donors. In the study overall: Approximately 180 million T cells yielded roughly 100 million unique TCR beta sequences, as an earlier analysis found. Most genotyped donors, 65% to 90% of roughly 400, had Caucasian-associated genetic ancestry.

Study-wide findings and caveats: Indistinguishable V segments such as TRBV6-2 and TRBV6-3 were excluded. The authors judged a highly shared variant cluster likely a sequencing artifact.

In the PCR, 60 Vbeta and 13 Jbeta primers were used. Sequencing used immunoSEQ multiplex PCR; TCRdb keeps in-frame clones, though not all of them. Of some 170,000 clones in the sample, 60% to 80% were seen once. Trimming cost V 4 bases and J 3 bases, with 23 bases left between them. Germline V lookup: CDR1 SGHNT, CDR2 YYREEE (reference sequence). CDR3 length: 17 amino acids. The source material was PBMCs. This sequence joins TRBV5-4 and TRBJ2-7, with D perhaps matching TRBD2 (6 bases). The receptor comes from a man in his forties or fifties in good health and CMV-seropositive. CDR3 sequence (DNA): TGTGCCAGCAGCCCCACGAAGGAGGGGCTAGCGCACTACGAGCAGTACTTC. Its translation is CASSPTKEGLAHYEQYF.